This T cell receptor beta chain was recorded in a study of cytomegalovirus exposure and HLA in healthy donors. Whole-study findings and limits: Testing in vitro showed a few CMV-associated chains specific for CMV antigens. Most TCR sequences were uncommon, yet certain public TCRs appeared in many donors.

As for this clone: Its antigen remains unknown.

Produced via immunoSEQ multiplex PCR; TCRdb's table is partial and in-frame only. Of about 130,000 clones listed, 89% were seen once; the top ten hold roughly 9.2%. Germline V gives CDR1 SGDLS, CDR2 YYNGEE. V lost 3 bases to trimming and J lost 1 base; unmatched junction nucleotides: 4. The CDR3 runs to 15 residues. The sequencing input was PBMCs. The clonotype originates from a young woman in good health and CMV-seropositive. The chain combines TRBV9 with TRBJ1-2; 9 bases align to TRBD1. This CDR3 reads CASSAGDRVNYGYTF. The CDR3 region has the DNA TGTGCCAGCAGCGCCGGGGACAGGGTTAACTATGGCTACACCTTC.